This is a list of T cell receptor beta chains from one sample in a study of OX40 agonist ivuxolimab in advanced cancers. Some clones are missing from TCRdb's copy, which holds only in-frame ones; the method was immunoSEQ multiplex PCR. The data show around 79,000 clones, 90% to 95% seen once. The material sequenced was CD4+ or CD8+ T cells sorted from blood, taken in a trial of the OX40 agonist ivuxolimab. These TCRs come from an adult with an advanced solid tumor such as melanoma, head and neck, liver or kidney cancer. Both conserved end residues are trimmed from each CDR3.

J: TRBJ2-7; V: TRBV29-1; CDR3: SVESGGSYEQY
J: TRBJ2-2; V: TRBV7-6; CDR3: ASSSTRLAGVLTGGELF
J: TRBJ2-3; V: TRBV6-5; CDR3: ASGEGDPRTDTQY
J: TRBJ2-1; V: TRBV5-8; CDR3: ASRTSGSHNEQF
J: TRBJ2-7; V: TRBV28; CDR3: ASSRRGTPSYEQY
J: TRBJ2-3; V: TRBV5-1; CDR3: ASSLALGGTDTQY
J: TRBJ2-1; V: TRBV9; CDR3: ASSGPSLAGNEQF
J: TRBJ2-3; V: TRBV7-9; CDR3: ALGDTQY
J: TRBJ2-2; V: TRBV5-1; CDR3: ASSLDPAGSNTGELF
J: TRBJ1-3; V: TRBV28; CDR3: ASSLLGTGVISGNTIY
J: TRBJ1-1; V: TRBV9; CDR3: ASSVGVGMNTEAF
J: TRBJ1-5; V: TRBV19; CDR3: ASSIVGGNQPQH
J: TRBJ2-3; V: TRBV6-6; CDR3: ASRPPGEVSTDTQY
J: TRBJ2-7; V: TRBV6-1; CDR3: ASAETYEQY
J: TRBJ2-7; V: TRBV27; CDR3: ASSLIASGRHEQY
J: TRBJ1-2; V: TRBV28; CDR3: ASSPYLGLSGYT
J: TRBJ1-2; V: TRBV29-1; CDR3: SVGGQVYGYT
J: TRBJ2-6; V: TRBV30; CDR3: ALSESGANVLT
J: TRBJ1-5; V: TRBV5-4; CDR3: ASSPGTGLNQPQH
J: TRBJ2-2; V: TRBV5-4; CDR3: ASSSGLAGGELF